One sample yielded the 13 T cell receptor beta chains listed below, sequenced in a study of T-cell reconstitution after alpha-beta-depleted transplantation in children (dated by TCRdb to 2016 to 2017). In the paper's terms, the treatment or condition label means: allogeneic hematopoietic cell transplantation with graft depleted of TCRalphabeta T cells and CD19 B cells. The library relied on PCR. Instrument on record: Illumina HiSeq 2500. To normalize quantification of the TCRbeta repertoire, the TCR libraries were built with molecular barcoding that relied on unique molecular identifiers. In TCRdb, the public reads were trimmed at Q25 with fastp and aligned with MiXCR, with productive beta chains retained. When rows share a CDR3 protein, they turn into one entry using the most common DNA and genes. This sample gives roughly 100,000 distinct CDR3 sequences in total; 7% to 8% of them show up just once. Jointly, the top ten make up less than 20% of the sample.

The specimen was PBMCs, collected before TCRalphabeta/CD19-depleted stem cell transplant. The receptors stem from a boy under 10 years old with acute lymphoblastic leukemia, due to receive a stem cell transplant.

This clonotype occurred a few times. J is TRBJ1-1 and V is TRBV6-2 or TRBV6-3, with D uncertain. The germline V and J ends were trimmed by 2 bases and 6 bases, with 13 bases remaining between them. This CDR3 comprises 14 residues. Germline-derived CDR1 and CDR2 are MNHEY and SVGEGT. The CDR3 DNA sequence: TGTGCCAGCAGTTACAGGGAAGAAGTCTCTGAAGCTTTCTTT. It yields the protein CASSYREEVSEAFF.

This clonotype was picked up a small number of times. The chain has TRBV7-2 and TRBJ2-3; 7 bases line up with TRBD2. The CDR3 has 15 amino acids. Germline CDR1 and CDR2: SGHTA and FQGNSA. The ends lost 5 bases at V and 0 bases at J; junction bases unmatched: 5. The CDR3 here is CASSQRGVSTDTQYF. DNA of the CDR3: TGTGCCAGCAGCCAACGGGGGGTCAGCACAGATACGCAGTATTTT.

This clonotype was seen many times. This chain connects TRBV20-1 to TRBJ2-3; D tentatively reads TRBD1 or TRBD2 (5 bases each). The germline V gene encodes CDR1 DFQATT and CDR2 SNEGSKA (reference sequence). The V gene lost 6 bases and the J gene lost 3 bases, with 16 bases spanning the gap. This CDR3 spans 14 amino acids. The CDR3 DNA reads TGCAGTGCACTCCGGGGCCCCCCTACAGATACGCAGTATTTT. It yields the protein CSALRGPPTDTQYF.

This chain joins TRBV5-5 and TRBJ1-1, with a tentative D call TRBD1 (5 bases). This CDR3 spans 12 amino acids. The V gene lost 4 bases and the J gene lost 10 bases, with 14 bases spanning the gap. Germline V CDR1 and CDR2: SGHKS, YYEKEE (reference sequence). As DNA, the CDR3 is TGTGCCAGCAGCCCGAGGGGCCTCTCAGCTTTCTTT. Translation gives CASSPRGLSAFF.

This clonotype was counted ten times or more. The rearrangement links TRBV12-3 or TRBV12-4 to TRBJ2-1, with D unclear. V was clipped by 8 bases and J by 3 bases, with 5 bases between them. The length of the CDR3 is 11 residues. CDR3 amino acids: CASRGYNEQFF. The CDR3 bases are TGTGCCAGCCGCGGCTACAATGAGCAGTTCTTC.

This clonotype showed up just a few times. This sequence joins TRBV7-8 and TRBJ2-6, with 7 bases matching TRBD2. The V segment lost 5 bases and the J segment 2 bases; nucleotides outside the gene matches: 3. Germline CDR1 and CDR2: SGHVS and FQNEAQ. CDR3 size: 15 residues. The CDR3 nucleotides read TGTGCCAGCAGCCTAGGACTAGCTGGGGCCAACGTCCTGACTTTC. Translating gives CASSLGLAGANVLTF.

The J gene is TRBJ1-1, the V gene TRBV6-5, with D perhaps TRBD1 (6 bases). The CDR3 sequence is 14 residues long. CDR1 is MNHEY and CDR2 is SVGAGI in the germline V gene. With 7 bases removed from V and 7 bases from J, the gap between germline ends came to 19 bases. CDR3 amino acids: CASIFRSGVFEAFF. CDR3 DNA sequence: TGTGCCAGCATTTTTAGATCAGGGGTTTTTGAAGCTTTCTTT.

This clonotype came up many times. The rearrangement joins TRBV3-1 to TRBJ2-5; 8 nucleotides match TRBD2. The CDR3 length is 14 residues. J lost 4 bases, V lost 1 base, and 2 bases had no gene match. Germline values: CDR1 LGHDT, CDR2 YNNKEL (reference sequence). CDR3 nucleotides: TGTGCCAGCAGCCAAGCGGGGGGGGGAGAGACCCAGTACTTC. Amino acid sequence: CASSQAGGGETQYF.

This clonotype was observed many times. V usage is TRBV7-7 and J usage is TRBJ1-5; 8 nucleotides align to TRBD1. The germline V gene encodes CDR1 SSHAT and CDR2 FNYEAQ (reference sequence). With V trimmed by 0 bases and J by 6 bases, 16 bases remained unmatched. The CDR3 has 19 amino acids. CDR3: CASSLALAARTGRGQPQHF. For the CDR3, the DNA is TGTGCCAGCAGCTTAGCGCTAGCGGCGCGGACAGGGAGGGGTCAGCCCCAGCATTTT.

This clonotype was observed a handful of times. The rearrangement joins TRBV5-1 to TRBJ2-3, with 13 bases identical to TRBD2. The CDR3 is 17 amino acids. J lost 1 base, V lost 4 bases, and 6 bases had no gene match. CDR1 SGHRS and CDR2 YFSETQ come from the germline V gene. Here the CDR3 DNA reads TGCGCCAGCAGCGCAGGACTAGCGGGGGCTGGCACAGATACGCAGTATTTT. Translation gives CASSAGLAGAGTDTQYF.

The gene calls are TRBV29-1 and TRBJ2-7; D gene uncertain. The CDR3 totals 12 residues. Germline V gene data show CDR1 as SQVTM and CDR2 as ANQGSEA. Trimming removed 2 bases at V and 2 bases at J, with 7 bases between. The CDR3 bases are TGCAGCGTTGAATCCAGAACCTACGAGCAGTACTTC. This sequence encodes CSVESRTYEQYF.

The chain carries TRBV20-1 and TRBJ1-2; D possibly corresponds to TRBD1 (6 bases). Germline V gives CDR1 DFQATT, CDR2 SNEGSKA (reference sequence). With 2 bases removed from V and 3 bases from J, the gap between germline ends came to 10 bases. This CDR3 has 13 residues. As DNA, the CDR3 is TGCAGTGCTAGATCCCAGGGGCACTATGGCTACACCTTC. Its translation: CSARSQGHYGYTF.

The table lists this clonotype with many counts. The V gene is TRBV5-5, the J gene TRBJ2-7; D gene uncertain. In germline, CDR1 is SGHKS, CDR2 YYEKEE (reference sequence). The ends were cut back, 4 bases at V and 5 bases at J, with 16 bases in the middle. This CDR3 is built from 14 residues. This CDR3 is CASSAPGLMNEQYF. CDR3 nucleotide sequence: TGTGCCAGCAGCGCACCCGGGCTTATGAACGAGCAGTACTTC. The complete variable domain, with remaining parts taken from reference TRBV5-5 and TRBJ2-7, reads DAGVTQSPTHLIKTRGQQVTLRCSPISGHKSVSWYQQVLGQGPQFIFQYYEKEERGRGNFPDRFSARQFPNYSSELNVNALLLGDSALYLCASSAPGLMNEQYFGPGTRLTVT.